A selection of T cell receptor beta chains follows, all from one sample in a study of blood T cell repertoires in COVID-19. Produced via immunoSEQ multiplex PCR; TCRdb's table is partial and in-frame only. The sample holds a few hundred thousand clones, about 79% seen once. The sequencing sample was made of peripheral blood. The receptors were sampled from a man aged 80 or over with acute or convalescent COVID-19. The CDR3 runs from the conserved cysteine through the conserved F or W. D genes are given only for firm matches. Part of the rows lack a size; the others show once, few, many or a class for expanded clones.

j_gene: TRBJ1-1; d_gene: -; v_gene: TRBV6-5; abundance: -; CDR3nt: TGTGCCAGCAGTTCTCCGGGGTACAAAGCTTTCTTT; CDR3aa: CASSSPGYKAFF
j_gene: TRBJ2-5; d_gene: -; v_gene: TRBV7-3; abundance: few; CDR3nt: TGTGCCAGCAGCCAAGGCCCAGGTCACCAAGAGACCCAGTACTTC; CDR3aa: CASSQGPGHQETQYF
j_gene: TRBJ1-2; d_gene: -; v_gene: TRBV15; abundance: -; CDR3nt: TGTGCCACCAGCAGAGGGGCCTTTCAGTATGGCTACACCTTC; CDR3aa: CATSRGAFQYGYTF
j_gene: TRBJ1-5; d_gene: -; v_gene: TRBV5-6; abundance: -; CDR3nt: TGTGCCAGCAGCTTGGCCGGGAGGGGGTCAACCTATCAGCCCCAGCATTTT; CDR3aa: CASSLAGRGSTYQPQHF
j_gene: TRBJ2-1; d_gene: -; v_gene: TRBV9; abundance: -; CDR3nt: TGTGCCAGCAGCGTAGGGCTAACACAGAATGAGCAGTTCTTC; CDR3aa: CASSVGLTQNEQFF
j_gene: TRBJ1-3; d_gene: -; v_gene: TRBV18; abundance: few; CDR3nt: TGTGCCAGCTCACCACAAGCACGCTCTGGAAACACCATATATTTT; CDR3aa: CASSPQARSGNTIYF
j_gene: TRBJ2-3; d_gene: -; v_gene: TRBV6-5; abundance: -; CDR3nt: TGTGCCACCCCGGCCGGCGGGGTTAGCACAGATACGCAGTATTTT; CDR3aa: CATPAGGVSTDTQYF
j_gene: TRBJ1-2; d_gene: -; v_gene: TRBV4-1; abundance: -; CDR3nt: TGCGCCAGCAGCCCGCTTTATGGGTCCTCGGGGGGCTACACCTTC; CDR3aa: CASSPLYGSSGGYTF
j_gene: TRBJ2-7; d_gene: TRBD2; v_gene: TRBV4-2; abundance: -; CDR3nt: TGTGCCAGCAGCCAAGATAGCGGGCTAGCGGGAGCCGAGCAGTACTTC; CDR3aa: CASSQDSGLAGAEQYF
j_gene: TRBJ1-1; d_gene: -; v_gene: TRBV6-1; abundance: -; CDR3nt: TGTGCCAGCAGTGAACGCGTTGAAGCTTTCTTT; CDR3aa: CASSERVEAFF
j_gene: TRBJ2-3; d_gene: -; v_gene: TRBV14; abundance: -; CDR3nt: TGTGCCAGCAGCCAAGACTCCTTAATCACAGATACGCAGTATTTT; CDR3aa: CASSQDSLITDTQYF
j_gene: TRBJ1-2; d_gene: -; v_gene: TRBV7-3; abundance: -; CDR3nt: TGTGCCAGCAGCTTAGGAGGGTGGAATGGCTACACCTTC; CDR3aa: CASSLGGWNGYTF
j_gene: TRBJ1-3; d_gene: -; v_gene: TRBV6-5; abundance: -; CDR3nt: TGTGCCAGCAGTTTATTTCCCCAAGGAGGGTACACCATATATTTT; CDR3aa: CASSLFPQGGYTIYF
j_gene: TRBJ1-1; d_gene: -; v_gene: TRBV7-6; abundance: medium-sized; CDR3nt: TGTGCCAGCAGCTTATTGCCAGGGAAAAGTAGCACTGAAGCTTTCTTT; CDR3aa: CASSLLPGKSSTEAFF
j_gene: TRBJ1-5; d_gene: -; v_gene: TRBV20-1; abundance: -; CDR3nt: TGCAGTGCTAGTGCGGGTTACAATCAGCCCCAGCATTTT; CDR3aa: CSASAGYNQPQHF
j_gene: TRBJ2-7; d_gene: -; v_gene: TRBV5-1; abundance: -; CDR3nt: TGCGCCAGCAGCCCACTTGGGGGGTCCACCTACGAGCAGTACTTC; CDR3aa: CASSPLGGSTYEQYF
j_gene: TRBJ2-1; d_gene: -; v_gene: TRBV5-1; abundance: -; CDR3nt: TGCGCCAGCACCCCAGGGCGGACACCCTACAATGAGCAGTTCTTC; CDR3aa: CASTPGRTPYNEQFF
j_gene: TRBJ1-1; d_gene: TRBD1; v_gene: TRBV5-1; abundance: -; CDR3nt: TGCGCCAGCAGCCCCCGACAGGGGGCGGACACTGAAGCTTTCTTT; CDR3aa: CASSPRQGADTEAFF
j_gene: TRBJ2-7; d_gene: TRBD2; v_gene: TRBV18; abundance: -; CDR3nt: TGTGCCAGCTCACCAGGGACTAGCAGCTCCTACGAGCAGTACTTC; CDR3aa: CASSPGTSSSYEQYF
j_gene: TRBJ2-2; d_gene: TRBD2; v_gene: TRBV24-1; abundance: -; CDR3nt: TGTGCCACCAGTGACCTTGGACTAGCGCCTACGAACACCGGGGAGCTGTTTTTT; CDR3aa: CATSDLGLAPTNTGELFF
j_gene: TRBJ1-5; d_gene: TRBD1; v_gene: TRBV5-1; abundance: -; CDR3nt: TGCGCCAGCAGCTGGGGGACAGGGCAGGGGCAGCCCCAGCATTTT; CDR3aa: CASSWGTGQGQPQHF
j_gene: TRBJ2-5; d_gene: TRBD1; v_gene: TRBV24-1; abundance: -; CDR3nt: TGTGCCACCAGTGACCCCGGACAGGGAAAAGAGACCCAGTACTTC; CDR3aa: CATSDPGQGKETQYF
j_gene: TRBJ2-7; d_gene: -; v_gene: TRBV7-8; abundance: -; CDR3nt: TGTGCCAGCAGCTTCGCGATATACTCCTACGAGCAGTACTTC; CDR3aa: CASSFAIYSYEQYF
j_gene: TRBJ2-2; d_gene: -; v_gene: TRBV18; abundance: -; CDR3nt: TGTGCCAGCTCACCAAATCAGGGCTCGAACACCGGGGAGCTGTTTTTT; CDR3aa: CASSPNQGSNTGELFF
j_gene: TRBJ2-5; d_gene: TRBD2; v_gene: TRBV7-8; abundance: once; CDR3nt: TGTGCCAGCAGCTTCCGGTTATTGTCTAGCGGAACCAGAGGGGTGGAGACCCAGTACTTC; CDR3aa: CASSFRLLSSGTRGVETQYF
j_gene: TRBJ2-1; d_gene: -; v_gene: TRBV10-3; abundance: -; CDR3nt: TGTGCCATCAGTGACCGGAAGGGGATTAATACAGGGATGCTTATGAATGAGCAGTTCTTC; CDR3aa: CAISDRKGINTGMLMNEQFF